The T cell receptor (beta chain) under discussion was sequenced for a study of cytomegalovirus exposure and HLA in healthy donors. Study-wide points: Follow-up analysis later connected one missense variant in DCLRE1C with trimming of TCR beta V- and J-genes.

The study sampled nominally healthy donors, though unrecorded immune exposures were likely. 13 Jbeta primers and 60 Vbeta primers were used for the PCR. Here immunoSEQ multiplex PCR was the method, and the copy in TCRdb shows in-frame clones only, minus some. This table holds about 100,000 clones, roughly four fifths found once. Regarding this clone: Its matching antigen is unknown.

CDR1 is DFQATT, CDR2 SNEGSKA, per germline (reference sequence). The CDR3 loop spans 10 amino acids. V lost 4 bases and J 4 bases, leaving 3 bases between the germline ends. Sequenced: PBMCs. The V and J genes are TRBV20-1 and TRBJ2-3; D gene uncertain. The TCR sequence derives from a male donor in good health and CMV-seropositive. The CDR3 reads CSAIADTQYF. CDR3 nucleotide sequence: TGCAGTGCTATAGCAGATACGCAGTATTTT.